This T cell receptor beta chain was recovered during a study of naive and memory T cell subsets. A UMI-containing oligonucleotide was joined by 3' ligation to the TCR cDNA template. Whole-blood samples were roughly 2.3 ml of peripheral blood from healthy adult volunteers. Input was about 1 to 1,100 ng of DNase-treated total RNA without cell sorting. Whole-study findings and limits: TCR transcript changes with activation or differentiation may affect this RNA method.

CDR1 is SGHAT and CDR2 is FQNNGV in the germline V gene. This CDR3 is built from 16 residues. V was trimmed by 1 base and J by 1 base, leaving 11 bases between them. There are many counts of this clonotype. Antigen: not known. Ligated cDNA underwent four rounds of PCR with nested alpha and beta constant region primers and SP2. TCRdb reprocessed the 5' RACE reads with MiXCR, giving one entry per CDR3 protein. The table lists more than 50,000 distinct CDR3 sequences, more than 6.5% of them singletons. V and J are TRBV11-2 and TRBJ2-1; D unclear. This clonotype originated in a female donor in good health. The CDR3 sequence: CASSLVGHVSYNEQFF. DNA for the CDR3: TGTGCCAGCAGCTTAGTAGGTCATGTATCCTACAATGAGCAGTTCTTC.